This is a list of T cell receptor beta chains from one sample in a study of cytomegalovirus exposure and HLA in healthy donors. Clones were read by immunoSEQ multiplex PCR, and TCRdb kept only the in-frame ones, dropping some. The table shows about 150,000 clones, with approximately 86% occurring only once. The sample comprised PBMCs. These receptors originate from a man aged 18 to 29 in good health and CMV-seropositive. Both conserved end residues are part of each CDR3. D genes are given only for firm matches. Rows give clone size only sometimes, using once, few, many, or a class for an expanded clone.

CDR3 protein: CASSLAGRGDQPQHF; CDR3 DNA: TGTGCCAGCAGCTTAGCTGGGAGAGGTGATCAGCCCCAGCATTTT; clone size: .; D gene: .; V gene: TRBV7-9; J gene: TRBJ1-5
CDR3 protein: CASSLVAGGPNEQYF; CDR3 DNA: TGTGCCAGCAGTTTAGTAGCGGGAGGGCCTAACGAGCAGTACTTC; clone size: .; D gene: TRBD2; V gene: TRBV27; J gene: TRBJ2-7
CDR3 protein: CASSELAGGTGELFF; CDR3 DNA: TGCGCCAGCAGCGAGTTAGCGGGGGGAACCGGGGAGCTGTTTTTT; clone size: .; D gene: TRBD2; V gene: TRBV5-1; J gene: TRBJ2-2
CDR3 protein: CASSLLHSGSYTGELFF; CDR3 DNA: TGTGCCAGCAGCTTACTCCATAGCGGGAGTTACACCGGGGAGCTGTTTTTT; clone size: .; D gene: TRBD2; V gene: TRBV7-3; J gene: TRBJ2-2
CDR3 protein: CASSRAGTYNSPLHF; CDR3 DNA: TGTGCCAGCAGCCGCGCAGGGACCTATAATTCACCCCTCCACTTT; clone size: .; D gene: .; V gene: TRBV6-6; J gene: TRBJ1-6
CDR3 protein: CASSSQGAPGQGAAEAFF; CDR3 DNA: TGTGCCAGCAGCTCGCAGGGAGCCCCGGGACAGGGGGCCGCTGAAGCTTTCTTT; clone size: .; D gene: TRBD1; V gene: TRBV13; J gene: TRBJ1-1
CDR3 protein: CASSLAGDRNSPLHF; CDR3 DNA: TGTGCCAGCAGCTTAGCCGGGGATCGTAATTCACCCCTCCACTTT; clone size: .; D gene: .; V gene: TRBV11-3; J gene: TRBJ1-6
CDR3 protein: CASSDLADGTDTQYF; CDR3 DNA: TGTGCCAGCAGTGATTTAGCGGATGGAACAGATACGCAGTATTTT; clone size: .; D gene: .; V gene: TRBV6-1; J gene: TRBJ2-3
CDR3 protein: CASSLDGTGRYEQYF; CDR3 DNA: TGTGCCAGCAGCTTGGACGGAACAGGTAGATACGAGCAGTACTTC; clone size: .; D gene: .; V gene: TRBV7-8; J gene: TRBJ2-7
CDR3 protein: CASSPETGDVYTQYF; CDR3 DNA: TGTGCCAGCTCACCCGAGACAGGGGATGTTTATACGCAGTATTTT; clone size: once; D gene: TRBD1; V gene: TRBV18; J gene: TRBJ2-3
CDR3 protein: CASSYTAGRSTEAFF; CDR3 DNA: TGTGCCAGCAGTTACACGGCAGGGAGGAGCACTGAAGCTTTCTTT; clone size: .; D gene: .; V gene: TRBV6-5; J gene: TRBJ1-1
CDR3 protein: CASSKTGYNEKLFF; CDR3 DNA: TGTGCCAGTAGTAAGACAGGCTATAATGAAAAACTGTTTTTT; clone size: .; D gene: .; V gene: TRBV19; J gene: TRBJ1-4
CDR3 protein: CASKSVRGHTEAFF; CDR3 DNA: TGTGCCAGCAAGTCGGTCAGGGGGCACACTGAAGCTTTCTTT; clone size: few; D gene: TRBD1; V gene: TRBV6-1; J gene: TRBJ1-1
CDR3 protein: CASSLAPQNYGYTF; CDR3 DNA: TGTGCCAGCAGCTTAGCTCCCCAAAACTATGGCTACACCTTC; clone size: few; D gene: .; V gene: TRBV7-2; J gene: TRBJ1-2
CDR3 protein: CASSVTSTTYEQYF; CDR3 DNA: TGTGCCAGCAGCGTAACTAGCACCACCTACGAGCAGTACTTC; clone size: .; D gene: .; V gene: TRBV9; J gene: TRBJ2-7
CDR3 protein: CASSTAVGTGESGYTF; CDR3 DNA: TGTGCCAGCAGTACCGCCGTGGGGACAGGAGAGTCGGGCTACACCTTC; clone size: few; D gene: TRBD1; V gene: TRBV6-6; J gene: TRBJ1-2
CDR3 protein: CASSPDRDDYGYTF; CDR3 DNA: TGTGCCAGCAGCCCGGACAGGGATGACTATGGCTACACCTTC; clone size: .; D gene: TRBD1; V gene: TRBV5-6; J gene: TRBJ1-2
CDR3 protein: CASSHSRLETQYF; CDR3 DNA: TGTGCCAGCAGCCACTCCCGTCTGGAGACCCAGTACTTC; clone size: once; D gene: .; V gene: TRBV6-1; J gene: TRBJ2-5
CDR3 protein: CASRFGGVLSYEQYF; CDR3 DNA: TGCGCCAGCAGATTTGGGGGCGTTCTCAGCTACGAGCAGTACTTC; clone size: once; D gene: .; V gene: TRBV5-1; J gene: TRBJ2-7
CDR3 protein: CASSSGGTGNTIYF; CDR3 DNA: TGTGCCAGCAGCTCGGGGGGGACTGGAAACACCATATATTTT; clone size: .; D gene: .; V gene: TRBV7-9; J gene: TRBJ1-3
CDR3 protein: CASSFRASGATDTQYF; CDR3 DNA: TGTGCCAGCAGCTTCCGGGCTAGCGGGGCCACAGATACGCAGTATTTT; clone size: once; D gene: TRBD2; V gene: TRBV5-6; J gene: TRBJ2-3
CDR3 protein: CASRRGQSYGYTF; CDR3 DNA: TGTGCCAGCAGGCGGGGACAGAGCTATGGCTACACCTTC; clone size: few; D gene: TRBD1; V gene: TRBV2; J gene: TRBJ1-2
CDR3 protein: CASSANSDTQYF; CDR3 DNA: TGTGCCAGCAGCGCGAACTCAGATACGCAGTATTTT; clone size: .; D gene: .; V gene: TRBV2; J gene: TRBJ2-3
CDR3 protein: CASSDRGTASGGEQYF; CDR3 DNA: TGTGCCAGCAGCGACCGAGGGACCGCGTCCGGGGGGGAGCAGTACTTC; clone size: once; D gene: TRBD2; V gene: TRBV9; J gene: TRBJ2-7
CDR3 protein: CASSLGLGWTDTQYF; CDR3 DNA: TGTGCCAGCAGCTTGGGTCTCGGGTGGACAGATACGCAGTATTTT; clone size: .; D gene: .; V gene: TRBV7-3; J gene: TRBJ2-3
CDR3 protein: CASSPSGREQETQYF; CDR3 DNA: TGTGCCAGCAGCCCTAGCGGGAGGGAACAAGAGACCCAGTACTTC; clone size: .; D gene: TRBD2; V gene: TRBV7-3; J gene: TRBJ2-5
CDR3 protein: CASSSGLVVTGELFF; CDR3 DNA: TGTGCCAGCAGTAGCGGACTAGTTGTCACCGGGGAGCTGTTTTTT; clone size: .; D gene: TRBD2; V gene: TRBV6-1; J gene: TRBJ2-2
CDR3 protein: CASSPSPQGTYNEKLFF; CDR3 DNA: TGTGCCAGCAGTCCGAGCCCACAGGGGACATATAATGAAAAACTGTTTTTT; clone size: .; D gene: TRBD1; V gene: TRBV7-2; J gene: TRBJ1-4
CDR3 protein: CASGKTGTGNEKLFF; CDR3 DNA: TGTGCCAGCGGAAAAACCGGGACAGGGAATGAAAAACTGTTTTTT; clone size: .; D gene: TRBD1; V gene: TRBV6-1; J gene: TRBJ1-4
CDR3 protein: CASSSPTSGSGEQYF; CDR3 DNA: TGTGCCAGCAGCTCCCCGACTAGCGGGAGTGGGGAGCAGTACTTC; clone size: .; D gene: TRBD2; V gene: TRBV5-4; J gene: TRBJ2-7
CDR3 protein: CASSQGPYGYTF; CDR3 DNA: TGTGCCAGCAGCCAGGGTCCGTATGGCTACACCTTC; clone size: once; D gene: .; V gene: TRBV25-1; J gene: TRBJ1-2
CDR3 protein: CASSGTGWSYEQYF; CDR3 DNA: TGCGCCAGCAGCGGAACAGGTTGGTCCTACGAGCAGTACTTC; clone size: .; D gene: .; V gene: TRBV5-1; J gene: TRBJ2-7
CDR3 protein: CASSPEYSTGNGYTF; CDR3 DNA: TGCGCCAGCAGCCCGGAGTATTCAACAGGGAATGGCTACACCTTC; clone size: .; D gene: .; V gene: TRBV5-1; J gene: TRBJ1-2
CDR3 protein: CASSEGETQYF; CDR3 DNA: TGTGCCAGCAGTGAGGGCGAGACCCAGTACTTC; clone size: .; D gene: .; V gene: TRBV2; J gene: TRBJ2-5
CDR3 protein: CASSLQGADQPQHF; CDR3 DNA: TGTGCCAGCTCTCTTCAGGGGGCTGATCAGCCCCAGCATTTT; clone size: .; D gene: TRBD1; V gene: TRBV18; J gene: TRBJ1-5
CDR3 protein: CASSWGTQETQYF; CDR3 DNA: TGCGCCAGCAGCTGGGGGACACAAGAGACCCAGTACTTC; clone size: .; D gene: .; V gene: TRBV5-1; J gene: TRBJ2-5
CDR3 protein: CASSLVPGSGASADTQYF; CDR3 DNA: TGTGCCAGCAGCTTAGTTCCCGGGAGCGGGGCGAGCGCAGATACGCAGTATTTT; clone size: .; D gene: TRBD2; V gene: TRBV7-2; J gene: TRBJ2-3
CDR3 protein: CAWSPGLAAGGTQYF; CDR3 DNA: TGTGCCTGGAGCCCGGGACTAGCGGCCGGGGGGACCCAGTACTTC; clone size: .; D gene: TRBD2; V gene: TRBV30; J gene: TRBJ2-5
CDR3 protein: CASSPRGASGNTIYF; CDR3 DNA: TGTGCCAGCTCACCTCGGGGAGCCTCTGGAAACACCATATATTTT; clone size: few; D gene: .; V gene: TRBV18; J gene: TRBJ1-3
CDR3 protein: CASSPTGGGWDTQYF; CDR3 DNA: TGCGCCAGCAGCCCGACCGGGGGGGGCTGGGATACGCAGTATTTT; clone size: .; D gene: TRBD2; V gene: TRBV5-1; J gene: TRBJ2-3
CDR3 protein: CASSLDRVQFTDTQYF; CDR3 DNA: TGTGCCAGCAGCTTGGACAGGGTACAATTCACAGATACGCAGTATTTT; clone size: .; D gene: .; V gene: TRBV5-6; J gene: TRBJ2-3
CDR3 protein: CASSSNDEQYF; CDR3 DNA: TGCGCCAGCAGCTCTAACGACGAGCAGTACTTC; clone size: once; D gene: .; V gene: TRBV5-1; J gene: TRBJ2-7
CDR3 protein: CATSRDSSEQYF; CDR3 DNA: TGTGCCACCAGCAGAGACTCTTCCGAGCAGTACTTC; clone size: .; D gene: .; V gene: TRBV15; J gene: TRBJ2-7
CDR3 protein: CASSPVGTGTGGPGYTF; CDR3 DNA: TGCGCCAGCAGCCCAGTCGGTACCGGGACAGGGGGGCCTGGCTACACCTTC; clone size: .; D gene: TRBD1; V gene: TRBV4-1; J gene: TRBJ1-2
CDR3 protein: CASSVGGDSGNTIYF; CDR3 DNA: TGTGCCAGCAGCGTAGGCGGGGACTCTGGAAACACCATATATTTT; clone size: .; D gene: .; V gene: TRBV9; J gene: TRBJ1-3
CDR3 protein: CASSPSSYNSPLHF; CDR3 DNA: TGTGCCAGCAGCCCGAGCTCCTATAATTCACCCCTCCACTTT; clone size: .; D gene: .; V gene: TRBV7-9; J gene: TRBJ1-6